This TCR beta chain stems from a study of Tregs in tolerant kidney transplant recipients (dated by TCRdb to the late 2010s). With respect to the entire study: Transplants used related donors with nonmyeloablative bone marrow transplantation; mixed chimerism was transient in the human trials. Before combined kidney and bone marrow transplantation, this study identified donor-specific regulatory T cells using TCRbeta sequencing and then followed those same cells after transplant. Overall study outcomes, separate from this receptor: PCR primers changed over time for some patients, so nucleotide-level comparison across those patients' samples was not possible. In tolerant patients, donor-specific Tregs expanded more than Tregs overall, which suggests antigen-driven rather than nonspecific expansion. The most biologically relevant and donor-specific TCRbeta repertoire appeared to be identified by expanding Tregs with activated donor B cells. Because only a small number of patients were included, the study had limitations, and the results will need to be validated in larger populations as well as under other immunosuppression protocols. Biological reproducibility was not directly assessed, although technical replication error appeared to be minimal.

Comments on this clone: This clone's antigen is unknown. There are no base qualities to consult, and no much larger clone falls within one base.

The sample's time point label, decoded: blood sample drawn before combined kidney and bone marrow transplant. Thawed PBMCs were FACS-sorted into unstimulated Tregs (CD4+CD25+CD127-), CD4+ non-Tregs (CD4+CD25-), CD4 cells and CD8 cells. The patients were a handful of recipients of combined kidney and bone marrow transplants from the ITN036ST trial, and samples were available only from these trial subjects. Healthy control blood was processed to PBMCs by Ficoll density gradient and cryopreserved, and patient PBMCs were collected before and after transplant. V ends up 1 base short and J 6 bases short, with an unmatched junction base count of 6. The germline V gene (reference sequence) yields SGHKS for CDR1 and YYEKEE for CDR2. The CDR3 numbers 15 residues from cysteine through phenylalanine. CDR3 DNA only is kept here, 45 bases in frame from base 1. For TCRbeta CDR3 sequencing, genomic DNA from the sorted cells was extracted using the QIAGEN DNeasy Blood and Tissue Kit. Through immunoSEQ, high-throughput TCRbeta CDR3 sequencing was done commercially, including PCR amplification with internal controls and bias correction. From the authors' description of their analysis: Unique productive TCRbeta sequences were defined by CDR3 nucleotide sequence where primers matched, and otherwise by CDR3 amino acid sequence together with Vbeta and Jbeta genes. To correct sorting error, sequences shared between sorted populations at a frequency ratio of 2:1 or less were removed; the rest were assigned to the higher population. Sequences were defined as donor-reactive when expanded at least 5-fold in CFSE-low cells versus unstimulated cells and present at a frequency of at least 0.01% in CFSE-low cells. Repertoire divergence was quantified by Jensen-Shannon divergence using the top 100 TCRbeta sequences ranked by frequency. For samples with multiple sequencing runs, sorting error was corrected separately for each run before the runs were pooled. Imported from immuneACCESS, the table was reduced by TCRdb to in-frame sequences with V and J called. These copies leave out some clones; in studies compared against another copy, an unresolved V gene accounts for under half, and the cause of the remainder is not known. The V and J calls and clone size come from that table; D and trimming were worked out from the DNA. The sample includes around 75,000 clones, with 70% to 90% observed a single time. Approximately 0.4% of the sample lies in the top ten.

Recombination connected TRBV5-5 to TRBJ2-2, with 7 middle bases fitting TRBD2. The specimen comprised CD4+ T cells from blood, sampled before the transplant. The receptor comes from a human donor who received a combined kidney and bone marrow transplant. The nucleotide sequence reads TGTGCCAGCAGCTTGAAGGTTAGCGGGCCCGGGGAGCTGTTTTTT. Translated, it reads CASSLKVSGPGELFF.